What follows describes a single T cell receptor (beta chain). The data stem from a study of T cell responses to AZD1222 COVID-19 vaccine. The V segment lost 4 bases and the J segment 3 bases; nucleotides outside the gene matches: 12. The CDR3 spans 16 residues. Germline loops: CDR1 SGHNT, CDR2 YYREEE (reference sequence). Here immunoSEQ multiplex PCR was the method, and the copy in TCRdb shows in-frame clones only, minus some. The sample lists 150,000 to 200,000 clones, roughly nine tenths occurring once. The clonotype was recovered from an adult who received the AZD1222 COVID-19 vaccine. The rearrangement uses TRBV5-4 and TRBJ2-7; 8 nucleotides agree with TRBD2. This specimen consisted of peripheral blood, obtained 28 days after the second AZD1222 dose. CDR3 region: CASSPGGQGINYEQYF. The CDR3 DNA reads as TGTGCCAGCAGCCCGGGGGGGCAGGGGATAAACTACGAGCAGTACTTC.